This TCR beta chain comes out of a study of T cell changes during pregnancy in multiple sclerosis. Libraries were prepared by immunoSEQ multiplex PCR; TCRdb keeps only in-frame clonotypes and omits some of them. Here the sample spans 40,000 to 55,000 clones, 80% to 90% being singletons. CDR1 MNHEY and CDR2 SMNVEV come from the germline V gene (reference sequence). V was pared by 4 bases and J by 4 bases, with 5 bases of the junction left unmatched. The CDR3 spans 15 residues. The J gene is TRBJ2-3, the V gene TRBV27, with TRBD2 identical over 10 bases. The sample was CD8+ T cells from peripheral blood mononuclear cells, taken in the second trimester of pregnancy. The receptor comes from a female donor with multiple sclerosis, enrolled in a pregnancy study. The CDR3 is CASSSYLAGADTQYF. The CDR3 DNA sequence: TGTGCCAGCAGTTCCTATCTAGCGGGGGCAGATACGCAGTATTTT.